These 26 T cell receptor beta chains came from one sample sequenced in a study of cytomegalovirus exposure and HLA in healthy donors (dated by TCRdb to about 2017). Library preparation used the immunoSEQ multiplex PCR assay. TCRdb's version of the immuneACCESS table is confined to in-frame rearrangements and falls short of the full clone set. An unresolved V gene accounts for under half of the shortfall where checked; the remainder is of unknown origin. The sample includes 90,000 or so clones, with about 85% observed a single time. The ten most abundant clones make up 20% of the sample. Sequencing was carried out using PBMCs. The receptor source for this set is a man between 18 and 29 years old in good health and CMV-seropositive.

This clone has just a few counts. A read error may account for a junction end that differs from germline. The chain links TRBV11-2 to TRBJ2-7, with D possibly being TRBD2 (6 bases). CDR3 size: 16 residues. Germline-derived CDR1 and CDR2 are SGHAT and FQNNGV. CDR3 in DNA: TGTGCCAGCAGCGTAGACCCTGGAGGGTTGGTATACGAGCAGTACTTC. Its protein is CASSVDPGGLVYEQYF. The whole variable domain, remainder taken from reference TRBV11-2 and TRBJ2-7, is EAGVAQSPRYKIIEKRQSVAFWCNPISGHATLYWYQQILGQGPKLLIQFQNNGVVDDSQLPKDRFSAERLKGVDSTLKIQPAKLEDSAVYLCASSVDPGGLVYEQYFGPGTRLTVT.

This chain links TRBV6-5 with TRBJ2-5; tentatively, D is TRBD2 (5 bases). V was clipped by 6 bases and J by 2 bases, with 10 bases between them. CDR1 and CDR2 (germline): MNHEY, SVGAGI. This CDR3 region has 13 residues. The DNA for the CDR3 is TGTGCCAGCAGAAGCGGTTATCAAGAGACCCAGTACTTC. Residues: CASRSGYQETQYF.

The genes are TRBV28 and TRBJ1-4, with 7 bases that match TRBD1. Per the germline V gene, CDR1 is MDHEN and CDR2 is SYDVKM. This CDR3 region has 14 residues. Trimming cost V 8 bases and J 5 bases; bases outside gene matches: 8. Here the CDR3 reads CASDPDRKNEKLFF. DNA of the CDR3: TGTGCCAGCGACCCGGACAGGAAGAATGAAAAACTGTTTTTT.

The chain couples TRBV27 to TRBJ2-3, with TRBD2 as a possible D gene (6 bases). The CDR3 is made up of 17 amino acids. Trimming stripped 4 bases from V and 1 base from J, with 18 bases between. Looked up from germline, CDR1 is MNHEY and CDR2 is SMNVEV (reference sequence). The CDR3 nucleotides are TGTGCCAGCAGTTCCCGCCCGGGGGAGGCGGGCACAGATACGCAGTATTTT. It yields the protein CASSSRPGEAGTDTQYF.

J is TRBJ2-5 and V is TRBV25-1; 7 nucleotides align to TRBD2. The germline V gene encodes CDR1 MGHDK and CDR2 SYGVNS. The CDR3 totals 12 residues. Losses at the gene ends were 4 bases for V and 9 bases for J; bases not matched to a gene: 5. In DNA form, the CDR3 reads TGTGCCAGCAGTGCCTTCCGGGAGGCCCAGTACTTC. It encodes CASSAFREAQYF.

The V call is TRBV7-3, the J call TRBJ2-3; tentative D call: TRBD2 (6 bases). Germline CDR1 is SGHTA and CDR2 is FQGTGA. The CDR3 contains 16 residues. Trimming took 4 bases from V and 6 from J, leaving 20 bases between them. In DNA, the CDR3 is TGTGCCAGCAGCTCGACCGGGACTCCTGGAGGGGATACGCAGTATTTT. It codes for CASSSTGTPGGDTQYF.

This chain links TRBV29-1 with TRBJ2-4; 9 bases are shared with TRBD2. The CDR3 covers 13 residues. CDR1 is SQVTM, CDR2 ANQGSEA, per germline. Trimming removed 6 bases from V and 15 bases from J; junction bases left unmatched: 15. This chain's CDR3 is CSVGEGLAGVRYF. Written as DNA, the CDR3 is TGCAGCGTGGGGGAAGGGTTAGCGGGAGTTCGGTACTTC. Full variable domain (remainder filled in from reference TRBV29-1 and TRBJ2-4): SAVISQKPSRDICQRGTSLTIQCQVDSQVTMMFWYRQQPGQSLTLIATANQGSEATYESGFVIDKFPISRPNLTFSTLTVSNMSPEDSSIYLCSVGEGLAGVRYFGAGTRLSVL.

V is TRBV21-1 and J is TRBJ1-2; the table calls TRBD1, which could not be checked here. TRBV21-1 is a recognized pseudogene. This CDR3 comprises 16 residues. Here the CDR3 reads CASRNRQGRNLYGYTF. CDR3 nucleotides: TGTGCCAGCAGGAACCGACAGGGACGGAATCTGTATGGCTACACCTTC.

V gene TRBV11-2 combines with J gene TRBJ2-5, with 9 bases identical to TRBD2. CDR1 is SGHAT and CDR2 is FQNNGV in the germline V gene. CDR3 length equals 17 residues. Trimming took 6 bases from V and 4 from J; bases not matched to a gene: 15. CDR3 DNA: TGTGCCAGCAGACCGGGGGCAGCGGGAGGCCTCGTAGAGACCCAGTACTTC. Protein product: CASRPGAAGGLVETQYF.

CDR3 DNA sequence: TGTGCCAGCAGCTCCTGGACAGGGGAGACCTACGAGCAGTACTTC. This encodes CASSSWTGETYEQYF. The rearrangement joins TRBV7-9 to TRBJ2-7, with 9 bases matching TRBD1. The V gene's germline CDR1 is SEHNR and CDR2 FQNEAQ (reference sequence). CDR3 length: 15 residues. V shed 4 bases, J shed 2 bases, and the junction held 6 bases outside the gene matches. The whole variable domain, filled in from reference TRBV7-9 and TRBJ2-7, reads DTGVSQNPRHKITKRGQNVTFRCDPISEHNRLYWYRQTLGQGPEFLTYFQNEAQLEKSRLLSDRFSAERPKGSFSTLEIQRTEQGDSAMYLCASSSWTGETYEQYFGPGTRLTVT.

This chain uses TRBV2 with TRBJ1-2; perhaps TRBD1 as D (5 bases). CDR1 is SNHLY, CDR2 FYNNEI, per germline. This CDR3 comprises 10 residues. V dropped 11 bases and J dropped 8 bases, with 12 bases sitting between them. CDR3 residues: CADSGNGYTF. CDR3 coding DNA: TGTGCCGACTCAGGGAACGGCTACACCTTC.

The V gene is TRBV27, the J gene TRBJ2-2; a possible D gene is TRBD2 (5 bases). V was clipped by 4 bases and J by 0 bases, with 6 bases between them. The CDR3 totals 14 residues. In germline, CDR1 is MNHEY, CDR2 SMNVEV (reference sequence). Written as DNA, the CDR3 is TGTGCCAGCAGTTCCGGGACGAACACCGGGGAGCTGTTTTTT. Its protein product is CASSSGTNTGELFF.

The chain links TRBV7-9 to TRBJ2-7; 7 bases line up with TRBD1. J was trimmed by 6 bases and V by 5 bases; bases with no gene match: 4. Per germline, CDR1 SEHNR and CDR2 FQNEAQ (reference sequence). This CDR3 contains 12 residues. CDR3 nucleotide sequence: TGTGCCAGCAGCCAGACAGGGTCCGAGCAGTACGTC. Translating gives CASSQTGSEQYV.

The chain combines TRBV10-2 with TRBJ2-1; no firm D call. Looked up from germline, CDR1 is WSHSY and CDR2 is SAAADI. The CDR3 is 13 amino acids. The V gene lost 7 bases and the J gene lost 3 bases, with 10 bases spanning the gap. The CDR3, as DNA: TGCGCCAGCACGGGTTTTAGCTACAATGAGCAGTTCTTC. This encodes CASTGFSYNEQFF.

This clone came up once. The chain couples TRBV5-1 to TRBJ1-1, with D maybe TRBD1 (6 bases). Per germline, CDR1 SGHRS and CDR2 YFSETQ. The CDR3 contains 15 residues. V lost 0 bases and J lost 5, with 14 bases in between. CDR3: CASSLETLQGTEAFF. CDR3 coding DNA: TGCGCCAGCAGCTTGGAGACACTTCAGGGGACTGAAGCTTTCTTT.

A single count supports this clone. The chain has TRBV12-5 and TRBJ1-2; TRBD1 might be the D (5 bases). The CDR3 length is 13 residues. CDR1 is LGHNT and CDR2 is FRNRAP in the germline V gene. V lost 1 base and J lost 4, with 7 bases in between. In nucleotides, the CDR3 is TGTGCTAGTGGTTTGGGACAGACCTATGGCTACACCTTC. Translating gives CASGLGQTYGYTF.

The chain recombines TRBV5-1 with TRBJ2-5; TRBD1 matches at 7 bases. Germline CDR1 is SGHRS and CDR2 is YFSETQ. The CDR3 contains 14 residues. V trimming: 4 bases; J trimming: 2 bases; junction bases outside the gene matches: 5. CDR3 DNA: TGCGCCAGCAGCAGGACAGGTCTGCAAGAGACCCAGTACTTC. Translated: CASSRTGLQETQYF.

V gene TRBV27 combines with J gene TRBJ2-7; D gene unclear. CDR3 size: 14 residues. Per the germline V gene, CDR1 is MNHEY and CDR2 is SMNVEV (reference sequence). Trimming left V 0 bases short and J 1 base short, with 7 bases between. Written as DNA, the CDR3 is TGTGCCAGCAGTTTATCAGCGACTTCCTACGAGCAGTACTTC. Its protein product is CASSLSATSYEQYF.

This chain joins TRBV10-3 and TRBJ2-1; D is unclear. The germline CDR1 and CDR2 sequences are ENHRY and SYGVKD. The CDR3 has 13 amino acids. Trimming left V 3 bases short and J 7 bases short, with 10 bases between. This CDR3 is CAISELERNEQFF. The CDR3 nucleotides are TGTGCCATCAGTGAATTAGAGAGGAATGAGCAGTTCTTC.

The chain is built from TRBV5-4 and TRBJ2-2; 14 bases align to TRBD2. Germline CDR1 is SGHNT and CDR2 is YYREEE (reference sequence). The CDR3 has 18 residues. V lost 4 bases, J lost 0 bases, and 5 bases stayed unmatched. For the CDR3, the DNA is TGTGCCAGCAGCCTGGGACTAGCGGGAGAGCCGAACACCGGGGAGCTGTTTTTT. This sequence encodes CASSLGLAGEPNTGELFF.

This chain uses TRBV5-1 with TRBJ2-7; 9 positions match TRBD2. There are 15 residues in the CDR3. Losses at the gene ends were 1 base for V and 3 bases for J; bases not matched to a gene: 5. Germline lookup yields CDR1 SGHRS and CDR2 YFSETQ. The CDR3 loop reads CASSLSSGAGYEQYV. In nucleotides, the CDR3 is TGCGCCAGCAGCTTGTCTAGCGGGGCCGGCTACGAGCAGTACGTC.

Comment on this clone: Germline is not matched at one junction end, which may reflect a read error. This chain uses TRBV7-9 with TRBJ2-2; 10 positions match TRBD2. This CDR3 spans 16 amino acids. Germline V gene lookup returns CDR1 SEHNR and CDR2 FQNEAQ (reference sequence). The CDR3 bases are TGTGCCAGCAGCCAAGCGGGACTAGCGAATACCGGGGAGCTGTTTTTT. This translates into CASSQAGLANTGELFF. The complete variable domain, with remaining parts taken from reference TRBV7-9 and TRBJ2-2, reads DTGVSQNPRHKITKRGQNVTFRCDPISEHNRLYWYRQTLGQGPEFLTYFQNEAQLEKSRLLSDRFSAERPKGSFSTLEIQRTEQGDSAMYLCASSQAGLANTGELFFGEGSRLTVL.

The rearrangement uses TRBV5-6 and TRBJ2-7, with TRBD2 identical over 11 bases. The CDR3 loop spans 17 amino acids. Germline CDR1 reads SGHDT; CDR2 reads YYEEEE. Trimming at V came to 5 bases and at J to 1 base, leaving 11 bases not matched to a gene. In DNA, the CDR3 is TGTGCCAGCAGTCGGTGGGGGACTAGCGGTCCTTCCTACGAGCAGTACTTC. This sequence encodes CASSRWGTSGPSYEQYF.

The chain is built from TRBV27 and TRBJ2-3; D is ambiguous. CDR3 length equals 13 residues. The germline CDR1 and CDR2 sequences are MNHEY and SMNVEV (reference sequence). With 4 bases removed from V and 2 bases from J, the gap between germline ends came to 7 bases. This CDR3 reads CASSSQITDTQYF. The CDR3 coding sequence is TGTGCCAGCAGTTCCCAGATCACAGATACGCAGTATTTT.

The rearrangement uses TRBV6-1 and TRBJ1-4, with a tentative D call TRBD1 (6 bases). The CDR3 is 13 amino acids. V lost 9 bases and J lost 8, with 16 bases in between. Per germline, CDR1 MNHNS and CDR2 SASEGT. CDR3 residues: CASNRVEVEKLFF. In DNA form, the CDR3 reads TGTGCCAGTAACAGGGTAGAAGTAGAAAAACTGTTTTTT.

This clone occurred once. This chain links TRBV6-1 with TRBJ2-4, with 8 bases aligning to TRBD2. The CDR3 is made up of 14 amino acids. The germline CDR1 and CDR2 sequences are MNHNS and SASEGT. With V trimmed by 6 bases and J by 5 bases, 6 bases remained unmatched. The CDR3 here is CASRPGGGQNIQYF. For the CDR3, the DNA is TGTGCCAGCAGGCCCGGGGGGGGACAAAACATTCAGTACTTC.